This T cell receptor beta chain was captured in a study of shared clonotypes between healthy human individuals. The study's findings and limits: Larger estimated richness was generally seen in naive subsets than in memory subsets. Relative to clonotypes present in all four donors, those not shared had lower generation probabilities.

Nashville, Tennessee was home to all donors, who were Caucasian adults. The data were produced by immunoSEQ multiplex PCR, yet TCRdb's version contains in-frame clones alone and is incomplete. The table has roughly 1.5 million clones, roughly 98% seen once. Details on this clone: Its antigen remains unidentified.

The TCR originated in a man aged 25-45 years in good health. Input material: naive CD4+ T cells sorted from blood. The sample's subset: CD45RA+ positively selected.

As DNA, the CDR3 is TGTGCCACCAGCAGAGATCTCCCGGGGAGACTAGCGGCCGACCAAGAGACCCAGTACTTC. Encoded protein: CATSRDLPGRLAADQETQYF. This sequence joins TRBV15 and TRBJ2-5; 9 bases align to TRBD2. CDR1 and CDR2 from the germline V gene are LNHNV and YYDKDF (reference sequence). The CDR3 contains 20 residues. The ends lost 0 bases at V and 0 bases at J; junction bases unmatched: 14.